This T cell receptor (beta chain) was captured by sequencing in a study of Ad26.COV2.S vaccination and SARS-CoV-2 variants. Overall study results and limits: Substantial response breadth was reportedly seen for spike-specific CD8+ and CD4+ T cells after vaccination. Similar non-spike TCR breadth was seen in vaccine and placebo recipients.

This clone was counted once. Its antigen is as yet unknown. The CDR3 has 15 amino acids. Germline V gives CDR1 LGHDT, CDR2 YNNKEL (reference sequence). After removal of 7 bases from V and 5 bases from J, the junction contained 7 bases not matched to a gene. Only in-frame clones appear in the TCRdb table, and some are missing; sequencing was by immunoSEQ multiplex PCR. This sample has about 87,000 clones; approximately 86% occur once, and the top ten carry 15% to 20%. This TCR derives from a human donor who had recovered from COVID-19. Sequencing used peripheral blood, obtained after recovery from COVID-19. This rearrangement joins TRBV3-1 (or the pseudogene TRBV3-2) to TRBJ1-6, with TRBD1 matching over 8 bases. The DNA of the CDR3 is TGTGCCAGCAACCGACAGGGGTCCCATAATTCACCCCTCCACTTT. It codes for CASNRQGSHNSPLHF.